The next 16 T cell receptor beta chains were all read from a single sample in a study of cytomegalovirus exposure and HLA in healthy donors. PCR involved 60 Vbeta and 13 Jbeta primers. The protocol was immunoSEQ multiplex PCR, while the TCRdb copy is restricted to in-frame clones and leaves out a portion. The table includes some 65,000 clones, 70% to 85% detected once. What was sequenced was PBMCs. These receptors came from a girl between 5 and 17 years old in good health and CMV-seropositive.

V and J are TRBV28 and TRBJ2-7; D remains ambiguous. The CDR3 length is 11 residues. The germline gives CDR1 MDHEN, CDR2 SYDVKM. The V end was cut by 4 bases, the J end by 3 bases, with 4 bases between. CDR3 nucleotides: TGTGCCAGCAGTTCCTTCTACGAGCAGTACTTC. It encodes CASSSFYEQYF.

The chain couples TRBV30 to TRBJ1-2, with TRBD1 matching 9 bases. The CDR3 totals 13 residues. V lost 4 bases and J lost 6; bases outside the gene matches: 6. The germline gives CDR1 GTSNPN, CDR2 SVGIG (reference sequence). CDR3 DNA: TGTGCCTGGACCCTGGACAGGGGCAATGGCTACACCTTC. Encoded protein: CAWTLDRGNGYTF.

CDR3 amino acids: CASSDSRTGDHNEQFF. For the CDR3, the DNA is TGTGCCAGCAGTGACTCGAGGACAGGGGACCACAATGAGCAGTTCTTC. The chain is built from TRBV6-4 and TRBJ2-1, with 9 bases matching TRBD1. CDR3 length: 16 residues. V dropped 0 bases and J dropped 5; count of bases not matched to a gene: 5. Per germline, CDR1 MRHNA and CDR2 SNTAGT.

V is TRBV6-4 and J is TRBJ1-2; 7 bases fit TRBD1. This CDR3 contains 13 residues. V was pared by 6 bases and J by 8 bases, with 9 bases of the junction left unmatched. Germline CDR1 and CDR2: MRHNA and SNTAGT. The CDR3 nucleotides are TGTGCCAGCAGGGGACAGTCAAAAGACGGCTACACCTTC. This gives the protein CASRGQSKDGYTF.

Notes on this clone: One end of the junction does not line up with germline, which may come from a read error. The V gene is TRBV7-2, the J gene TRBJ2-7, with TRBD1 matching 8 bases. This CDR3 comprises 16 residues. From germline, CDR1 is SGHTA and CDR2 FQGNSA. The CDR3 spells CARSSAGAGGLYEQYF. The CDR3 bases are TGTGCCCGCAGCTCCGCTGGGGCAGGGGGCTTATACGAGCAGTACTTC.

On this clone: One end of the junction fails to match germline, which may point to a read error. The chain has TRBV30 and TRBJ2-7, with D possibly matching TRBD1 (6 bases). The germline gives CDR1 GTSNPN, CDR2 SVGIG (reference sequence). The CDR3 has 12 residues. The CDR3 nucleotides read TGTGCCTGGAGTATCCAGGGGTACGGGCAGTACTTC. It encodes CAWSIQGYGQYF.

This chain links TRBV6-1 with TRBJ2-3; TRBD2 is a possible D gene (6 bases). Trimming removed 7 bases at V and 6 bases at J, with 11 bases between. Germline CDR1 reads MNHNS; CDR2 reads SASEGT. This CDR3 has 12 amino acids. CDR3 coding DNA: TGTGCCAGCACCCGGAGGGTGGATACGCAGTATTTT. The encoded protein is CASTRRVDTQYF.

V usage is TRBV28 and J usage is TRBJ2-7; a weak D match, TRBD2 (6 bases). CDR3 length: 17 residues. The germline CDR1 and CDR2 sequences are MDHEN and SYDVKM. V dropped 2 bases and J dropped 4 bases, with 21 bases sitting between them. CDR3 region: CASSLLTPGTFPYEQYF. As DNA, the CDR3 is TGTGCCAGCAGTTTACTAACTCCAGGGACTTTTCCGTACGAGCAGTACTTC.

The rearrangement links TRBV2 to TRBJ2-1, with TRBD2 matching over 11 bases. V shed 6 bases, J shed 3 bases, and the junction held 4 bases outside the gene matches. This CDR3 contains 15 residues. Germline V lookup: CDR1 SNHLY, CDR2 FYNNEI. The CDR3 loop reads CASSLGTSGYNEQFF. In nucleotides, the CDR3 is TGTGCCAGCAGCCTCGGGACTAGCGGCTACAATGAGCAGTTCTTC.

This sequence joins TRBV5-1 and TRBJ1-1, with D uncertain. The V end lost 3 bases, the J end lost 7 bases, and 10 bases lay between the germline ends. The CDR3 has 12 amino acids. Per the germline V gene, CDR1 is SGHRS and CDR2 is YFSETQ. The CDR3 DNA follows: TGCGCCAGCAGCTCCAACGAGCGTGAAGCTTTCTTT. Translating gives CASSSNEREAFF.

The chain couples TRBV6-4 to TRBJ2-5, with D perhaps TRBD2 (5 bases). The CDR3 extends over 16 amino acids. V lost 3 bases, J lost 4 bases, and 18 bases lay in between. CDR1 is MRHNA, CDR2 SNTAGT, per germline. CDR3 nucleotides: TGTGCCAGCAGTGATGGGTGGCGCATCGCGGGAGAGACCCAGTACTTC. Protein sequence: CASSDGWRIAGETQYF.

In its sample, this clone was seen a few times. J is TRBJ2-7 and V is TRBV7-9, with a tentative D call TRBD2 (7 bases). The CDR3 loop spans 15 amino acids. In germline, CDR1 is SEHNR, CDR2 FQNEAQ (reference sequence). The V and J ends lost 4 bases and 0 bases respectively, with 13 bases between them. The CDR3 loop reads CASSSSGGPSYEQYF. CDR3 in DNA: TGTGCCAGCAGCTCCTCCGGGGGGCCCTCCTACGAGCAGTACTTC.

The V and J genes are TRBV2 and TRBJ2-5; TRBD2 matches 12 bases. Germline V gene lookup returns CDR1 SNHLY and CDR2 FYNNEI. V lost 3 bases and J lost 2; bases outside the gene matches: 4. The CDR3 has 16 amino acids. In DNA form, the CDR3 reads TGTGCCAGCAGTGACGCCGGGACTAGCGGGCAAGAGACCCAGTACTTC. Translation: CASSDAGTSGQETQYF.

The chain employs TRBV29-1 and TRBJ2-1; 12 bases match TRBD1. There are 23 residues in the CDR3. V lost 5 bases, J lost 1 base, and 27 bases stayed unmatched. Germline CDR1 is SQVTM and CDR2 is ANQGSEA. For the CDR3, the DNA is TGCAGCGTTCGTAGAGGGACAGGGGGCCGTAGGGCTAGCGCTCGGTCATCCTACAATGAGCAGTTCTTC. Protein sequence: CSVRRGTGGRRASARSSYNEQFF.

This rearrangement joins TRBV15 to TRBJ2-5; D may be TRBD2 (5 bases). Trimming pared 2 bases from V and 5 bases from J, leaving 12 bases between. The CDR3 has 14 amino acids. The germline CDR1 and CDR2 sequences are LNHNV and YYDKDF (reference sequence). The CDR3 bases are TGTGCCACCAGCAGATCCCGGGCGGGCGAGACCCAGTACTTC. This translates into CATSRSRAGETQYF. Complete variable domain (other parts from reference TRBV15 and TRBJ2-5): DAMVIQNPRYQVTQFGKPVTLSCSQTLNHNVMYWYQQKSSQAPKLLFHYYDKDFNNEADTPDNFQSRRPNTSFCFLDIRSPGLGDTAMYLCATSRSRAGETQYFGPGTRLLVL.

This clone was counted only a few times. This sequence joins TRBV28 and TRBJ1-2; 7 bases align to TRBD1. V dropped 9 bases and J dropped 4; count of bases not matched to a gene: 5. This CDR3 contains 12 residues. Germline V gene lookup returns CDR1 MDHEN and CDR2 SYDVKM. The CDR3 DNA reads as TGTGCCAGGGGGGACAGCACCTATGGCTACACCTTC. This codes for CARGDSTYGYTF.